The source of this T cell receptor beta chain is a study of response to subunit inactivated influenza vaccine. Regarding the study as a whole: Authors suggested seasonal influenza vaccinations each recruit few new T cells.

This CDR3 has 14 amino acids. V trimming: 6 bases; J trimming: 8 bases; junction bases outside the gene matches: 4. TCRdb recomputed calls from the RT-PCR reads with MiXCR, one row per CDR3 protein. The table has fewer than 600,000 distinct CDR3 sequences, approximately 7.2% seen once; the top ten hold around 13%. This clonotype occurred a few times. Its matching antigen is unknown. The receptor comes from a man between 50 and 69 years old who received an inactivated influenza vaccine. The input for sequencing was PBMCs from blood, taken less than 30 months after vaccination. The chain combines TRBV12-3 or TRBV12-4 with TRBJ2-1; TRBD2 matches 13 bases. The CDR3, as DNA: TGTGCCAGCAGGGGGACTAGCGGGACGTATGAGCAGTTCTTC. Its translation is CASRGTSGTYEQFF.